This TCR beta chain was sequenced for a study of OX40 agonist ivuxolimab in advanced cancers. Measured with immunoSEQ multiplex PCR; TCRdb has only the in-frame clones, and not every one. This table holds tens of thousands of clones, about four fifths found once. V shed 5 bases, J shed 1 base, and the junction held 7 bases outside the gene matches. The CDR3 has 15 residues. Germline-derived CDR1 and CDR2 are SGHDT and YYEEEE. Study-wide findings and caveats: At 0.1 to 3.0 mg/kg, clonal expansion of CD4+ and CD8+ blood T cells had occurred by week 6. More expanded clones were found, on average, in CD8+ than in CD4+ T cells.

On this clone itself: Antigen unknown.

The sample was CD4+ or CD8+ T cells sorted from blood, taken in a trial of the OX40 agonist ivuxolimab. The chain is built from TRBV5-6 and TRBJ1-2, with 8 bases matching TRBD1. The receptor was derived from an adult with an advanced solid tumor such as melanoma, head and neck, liver or kidney cancer. CDR3 coding DNA: TGTGCCAGCAGTTCCCTGGACAGGGTTAACTATGGCTACACCTTC. This encodes CASSSLDRVNYGYTF.